This T cell receptor (beta chain) was retrieved from a study of shared clonotypes between healthy human individuals. The CDR3 has 13 residues. V lost 1 base, J lost 1 base, and 4 bases lay in between. The germline V gene encodes CDR1 SGHVS and CDR2 FQNEAQ. The repertoire was sequenced with immunoSEQ multiplex PCR; TCRdb's copy has only in-frame clones and lacks some. The table includes under 600,000 clones, 95% to 98% detected once. As concerns this clone: Its specificity is not known. The sample holds other DNA sequences that translate to the same CDR3.

Naive CD8 cells lacked CD45RO and underwent positive selection for CCR7, leaving out terminally differentiated effector memory CD45RA+ cells. The healthy adult donors were HIV-negative and reported no recent acute infections or vaccinations. Study findings and constraints: Researchers found naive subsets generally carried larger estimated richness than memory subsets. A handful of donors held around 5% of naive CD4 clonotypes in common. Generation of non-shared clonotypes was less probable than generation of clonotypes shared by all four donors.

This receptor was obtained from a man aged 25 to 40 in good health. The material sequenced was naive CD8+ T cells sorted from blood. This chain joins TRBV7-8 and TRBJ2-5; no reliable D call. The CDR3 DNA reads TGTGCCAGCAGCTTAGAGGGCCAAGAGACCCAGTACTTC. It translates to CASSLEGQETQYF.